This TCR beta chain was captured by sequencing in a study of Graves' ophthalmopathy and Graves' hyperthyroidism. Notes on the study in general: Among thyroid clonotypes expanded above 0.001 frequency, most also appeared in blood.

Lactation, pregnancy, uncontrolled infections and other autoimmune diseases were all grounds for excluding patients. The sequenced template was RNA, covering the TCR beta CDR3 region. Second-round multiplex PCR came after first-round RT-PCR with HTBI primers. MiXCR, applied by TCRdb to the multiplex PCR reads, yields one record per CDR3 protein. The sample yields 600,000 to 700,000 distinct CDR3 sequences, more than 40% seen once. The V gene end was trimmed by 4 bases and the J gene end by 7 bases; junction bases not matched to a gene: 10. In germline, CDR1 is SGDLS, CDR2 YYNGEE. The CDR3 is made up of 14 amino acids. Of note for this clonotype: Its antigen is not identified.

This clonotype originated in an adult man with Graves' ophthalmopathy. This chain joins TRBV9 and TRBJ1-1; 7 bases align to TRBD1. Sequencing was done on a sample of peripheral blood. CDR3 bases: TGTGCCAGCAGCCAAGCCGGGACAGTCGGTGAAGCTTTCTTT. This encodes CASSQAGTVGEAFF.